Presented here are 7 T cell receptor beta chains from one specimen sequenced in a study of blood T cell repertoires in COVID-19. Produced via immunoSEQ multiplex PCR; TCRdb's table is partial and in-frame only. This table has under 250,000 clones, less than 90% appearing once. Sequenced material: peripheral blood. These receptors were collected from a woman aged 40-49 years who had recovered from COVID-19.

The V gene is TRBV29-1, the J gene TRBJ2-1; 9 bases match TRBD1. Germline-derived CDR1 and CDR2 are SQVTM and ANQGSEA. V was pared by 2 bases and J by 3 bases, with 2 bases of the junction left unmatched. The CDR3 has 14 residues. CDR3 amino acids: CSVERDRVYNEQFF. The CDR3 DNA reads as TGCAGCGTTGAAAGGGACAGGGTCTACAATGAGCAGTTCTTC.

Here the CDR3 DNA reads TGTGCCAGCAACCTAGGCGGTGTGGGCTACGAGCAGTACTTC. Its protein product is CASNLGGVGYEQYF. The chain links TRBV7-9 to TRBJ2-7; D not certain. The germline V gene encodes CDR1 SEHNR and CDR2 FQNEAQ (reference sequence). V was pared by 7 bases and J by 3 bases, with 16 bases between. This CDR3 is 14 amino acids long. The complete variable domain, with remaining parts taken from reference TRBV7-9 and TRBJ2-7, reads DTGVSQNPRHKITKRGQNVTFRCDPISEHNRLYWYRQTLGQGPEFLTYFQNEAQLEKSRLLSDRFSAERPKGSFSTLEIQRTEQGDSAMYLCASNLGGVGYEQYFGPGTRLTVT.

V gene TRBV10-3 combines with J gene TRBJ1-5, with TRBD1 matching over 9 bases. The germline V gene has CDR1 ENHRY and CDR2 SYGVKD. V was pared by 0 bases and J by 5 bases, with 8 bases of the junction left unmatched. This CDR3 is 17 amino acids long. The CDR3, as DNA: TGTGCCATCAGTGAGTCTGTCCCGGGACAGGGATATCAGCCCCAGCATTTT. This gives the protein CAISESVPGQGYQPQHF.

A single count supports this clone. At the DNA level, this CDR3 is encoded by other sequences in the same sample as well. The chain links TRBV5-1 to TRBJ2-7; a weak D match, TRBD2 (5 bases). Germline V CDR1 and CDR2: SGHRS, YFSETQ. This CDR3 comprises 13 residues. Trimming removed 4 bases from V and 3 bases from J, with 11 bases in between. The chain's CDR3 is CASSLDGDYEQYF. The CDR3 DNA reads as TGCGCCAGCAGCCTAGACGGGGACTACGAGCAGTACTTC.

CDR3 nucleotides: TGTGCCAGCAGTGCCCTAACAGGGGGCCCGTTTGGCGAGCAGTACTTC. Its translation: CASSALTGGPFGEQYF. The chain combines TRBV2 with TRBJ2-7; 9 bases map to TRBD1. The V gene end was trimmed by 4 bases and the J gene end by 6 bases; junction bases not matched to a gene: 13. The V gene's germline CDR1 is SNHLY and CDR2 FYNNEI. The CDR3 covers 16 residues.

J is TRBJ2-7 and V is TRBV24-1; D is possibly TRBD2 (6 bases). Looked up from germline, CDR1 is KGHDR and CDR2 is SFDVKD. This CDR3 contains 12 residues. The V and J ends lost 5 bases and 3 bases respectively, with 7 bases between them. As DNA, the CDR3 is TGTGCCACCAGTGCCGGGAGCTACGAGCAGTACTTC. This codes for CATSAGSYEQYF.

The chain recombines TRBV9 with TRBJ1-1; no clear D. Germline V CDR1 and CDR2: SGDLS, YYNGEE. The CDR3 is 15 residues long. The germline V and J ends were trimmed by 3 bases and 1 base, with 13 bases remaining between them. CDR3 in DNA: TGTGCCAGCAGCGCCTCCGGGGAAGGGAACACTGAAGCTTTCTTT. This encodes CASSASGEGNTEAFF.